The 20 T cell receptor beta chains given below trace back to one sample, sequenced in a study of cytomegalovirus exposure and HLA in healthy donors. Primers: 60 Vbeta forward and 13 Jbeta reverse. Data came from immunoSEQ multiplex PCR; TCRdb stores just in-frame clones and leaves some out. The sample table includes approximately 50,000 clones. The source material was PBMCs. The receptors were gathered from a man between 18 and 35 years old in good health and CMV-seropositive.

This chain connects TRBV7-2 to TRBJ2-3; no clear D gene. Germline CDR1 is SGHTA and CDR2 is FQGNSA. Trimming left V 8 bases short and J 6 bases short, with 21 bases between. The CDR3 is 15 residues long. As DNA, the CDR3 is TGTGCCAGCGCGAGGAGTTCCTCTAACGCGGATACGCAGTATTTT. Amino acid sequence: CASARSSSNADTQYF.

The chain couples TRBV2 to TRBJ2-6; perhaps TRBD2 as D (7 bases). CDR3 length: 17 residues. The V end was cut by 7 bases, the J end by 0 bases, with 16 bases between. Germline V lookup: CDR1 SNHLY, CDR2 FYNNEI. DNA for the CDR3: TGTGCCAGCACCCACGGGGGGCAGTTCTCTGGGGCCAACGTCCTGACTTTC. It translates to CASTHGGQFSGANVLTF.

The genes are TRBV7-9 and TRBJ2-3; a possible D gene is TRBD2 (7 bases). This CDR3 is built from 14 residues. CDR1 and CDR2 from the germline V gene are SEHNR and FQNEAQ (reference sequence). Trimming removed 10 bases from V and 2 bases from J, with 16 bases in between. CDR3 DNA sequence: TGTGCCAATGGGGGGGGGCCACCCACAGATACGCAGTATTTT. It codes for CANGGGPPTDTQYF.

The chain uses TRBV29-1 and TRBJ1-6; possible D gene TRBD1, 5 bases. This CDR3 has 13 residues. Germline lookup yields CDR1 SQVTM and CDR2 ANQGSEA. Trimming cost V 6 bases and J 8 bases, with 14 bases left between them. CDR3 sequence: CSVKGGVDSPLHF. CDR3 in DNA: TGCAGCGTCAAGGGAGGGGTGGATTCACCCCTCCACTTT.

The chain couples TRBV28 to TRBJ2-1; 10 bases align to TRBD1. Trimming at V came to 6 bases and at J to 10 bases, leaving 6 bases not matched to a gene. The length of the CDR3 is 13 residues. The germline V gene has CDR1 MDHEN and CDR2 SYDVKM. Written as DNA, the CDR3 is TGTGCCAGCAGGCCGGGACAGGGGTTCGAGCAGTTCTTC. The encoded protein is CASRPGQGFEQFF.

The V call is TRBV29-1, the J call TRBJ1-2; maybe TRBD1 (6 bases). With 8 bases removed from V and 2 bases from J, the gap between germline ends came to 18 bases. Looked up from germline, CDR1 is SQVTM and CDR2 is ANQGSEA. There are 14 residues in the CDR3. The CDR3 nucleotides are TGCAGCACCTTTTACAGGGAGCGGAACTATGGCTACACCTTC. Its protein is CSTFYRERNYGYTF.

This chain links TRBV27 with TRBJ1-2; 7 bases are a match to TRBD1. The CDR3 length is 15 residues. CDR1 MNHEY and CDR2 SMNVEV come from the germline V gene (reference sequence). J lost 8 bases, V lost 3 bases, and 12 bases had no gene match. The CDR3 region is CASSLSEGGAQGYTF. The CDR3 DNA is TGTGCCAGCAGTTTGAGTGAAGGGGGCGCTCAGGGCTACACCTTC.

The V call is TRBV28, the J call TRBJ2-3, with a weak D call TRBD1 (6 bases). This CDR3 is 15 amino acids long. V gave up 6 bases and J gave up 2 bases, with 15 bases separating them. The germline V gene has CDR1 MDHEN and CDR2 SYDVKM. As DNA, the CDR3 is TGTGCCAGCAGCGACCTTGGACAGAACACAGATACGCAGTATTTT. It specifies CASSDLGQNTDTQYF.

CDR3 nucleotide sequence: TGTGCCAGCAGTAGGACTGAGACCTACGAGCAGTACTTC. Translating gives CASSRTETYEQYF. V usage is TRBV6-1 and J usage is TRBJ2-7; possible D gene TRBD2, 5 bases. Germline V lookup: CDR1 MNHNS, CDR2 SASEGT. The CDR3 is 13 residues long. V was pared by 5 bases and J by 2 bases, with 10 bases between.

The rearrangement links TRBV5-5 to TRBJ1-3, with 9 bases lining up with TRBD1. The V and J ends lost 2 bases and 5 bases, in that order; junction bases with no gene match: 11. Germline assignment: CDR1 SGHKS and CDR2 YYEKEE (reference sequence). The CDR3 loop spans 17 amino acids. CDR3 loop: CASSFSLTGGSRNTIYF. DNA of the CDR3: TGTGCCAGCAGCTTTAGCCTGACAGGGGGATCGAGAAACACCATATATTTT.

The chain joins TRBV28 to TRBJ2-3, with TRBD2 matching 9 bases. Germline values: CDR1 MDHEN, CDR2 SYDVKM. The ends lost 2 bases at V and 2 bases at J; junction bases unmatched: 11. The CDR3 runs 18 residues. In DNA, the CDR3 is TGTGCCAGCAGTTTACCGTATCGACTAGCGGACGACACAGATACGCAGTATTTT. As protein: CASSLPYRLADDTDTQYF.

This chain uses TRBV4-1 with TRBJ1-1; possibly TRBD1 for D (6 bases). Trimming pared 2 bases from V and 4 bases from J, leaving 14 bases between. The CDR3 consists of 15 residues. Germline-derived CDR1 and CDR2 are MGHRA and YSYEKL. CDR3 loop: CASSQPNRVTTEAFF. CDR3 DNA sequence: TGCGCCAGCAGCCAACCGAACAGGGTGACCACTGAAGCTTTCTTT.

V gene TRBV18 combines with J gene TRBJ1-1; unclear D gene. There are 13 residues in the CDR3. Germline V lookup: CDR1 KGHSH, CDR2 LQKENI. The V and J ends lost 6 bases and 1 base respectively, with 9 bases between them. This CDR3 reads CASSPAANTEAFF. For the CDR3, the DNA is TGTGCCAGCTCCCCCGCGGCGAACACTGAAGCTTTCTTT.

The chain uses TRBV5-1 and TRBJ2-7, with a weak D call TRBD1 (5 bases). The germline V gene has CDR1 SGHRS and CDR2 YFSETQ. V was clipped by 4 bases and J by 4 bases, with 12 bases between them. The CDR3 is made up of 13 amino acids. The CDR3 sequence is CASSATGVYEQYF. CDR3 in DNA: TGCGCCAGCAGCGCTACAGGAGTTTACGAGCAGTACTTC. The full variable domain, completed using reference TRBV5-1 and TRBJ2-7, is KAGVTQTPRYLIKTRGQQVTLSCSPISGHRSVSWYQQTPGQGLQFLFEYFSETQRNKGNFPGRFSGRQFSNSRSEMNVSTLELGDSALYLCASSATGVYEQYFGPGTRLTVT.

The V gene is TRBV11-2, the J gene TRBJ2-1; D possibly corresponds to TRBD2 (6 bases). With 5 bases removed from V and 10 bases from J, the gap between germline ends came to 12 bases. Germline lookup yields CDR1 SGHAT and CDR2 FQNNGV. The CDR3 totals 12 residues. CDR3 DNA sequence: TGTGCCAGCAGCCCGGGAGCCGCCGAGCAGTTCTTC. This gives the protein CASSPGAAEQFF. Complete variable domain (other parts from reference TRBV11-2 and TRBJ2-1): EAGVAQSPRYKIIEKRQSVAFWCNPISGHATLYWYQQILGQGPKLLIQFQNNGVVDDSQLPKDRFSAERLKGVDSTLKIQPAKLEDSAVYLCASSPGAAEQFFGPGTRLTVL.

The chain uses TRBV5-8 and TRBJ1-1; 8 positions agree with TRBD1. The J segment lost 5 bases and the V segment lost 1 base, leaving 7 bases of the junction unmatched. CDR1 is SGHTS and CDR2 is YDEGEE in the germline V gene. The CDR3 length is 15 residues. CDR3 coding DNA: TGTGCCAGCAGCTTGTGGGGACAGGCGAGGACTGAAGCTTTCTTT. It codes for CASSLWGQARTEAFF.

The chain combines TRBV7-2 with TRBJ2-2; possibly TRBD1 for D (5 bases). V shed 5 bases and J shed 1 base, with 11 bases lying between them. CDR3 size: 15 residues. Germline V gene sequence: CDR1 SGHTA, CDR2 FQGNSA. The CDR3 nucleotides are TGTGCCAGCAGCCGTGTTACAGGGAACACCGGGGAGCTGTTTTTT. Translating gives CASSRVTGNTGELFF.

The rearrangement links TRBV7-2 to TRBJ1-1; D might be TRBD1 (6 bases). The CDR3 length is 14 residues. Trimming left V 5 bases short and J 5 bases short, with 15 bases between. CDR1 and CDR2 (germline): SGHTA, FQGNSA. The CDR3 loop reads CASSPRTGITEAFF. The DNA for the CDR3 is TGTGCCAGCAGCCCAAGAACAGGGATAACTGAAGCTTTCTTT.

The chain couples TRBV30 to TRBJ2-1; 9 nucleotides match TRBD2. V was pared by 3 bases and J by 4 bases, with 7 bases of the junction left unmatched. The CDR3 is 15 residues long. From germline, CDR1 is GTSNPN and CDR2 SVGIG (reference sequence). The CDR3 sequence: CAWSAGGPLYNEQFF. As DNA, the CDR3 is TGTGCCTGGAGCGCGGGAGGGCCCCTATACAATGAGCAGTTCTTC.

In the case of this clone: The junction departs from germline at one end; a sequencing error may be responsible. The chain links TRBV6-1 to TRBJ2-7; D call uncertain. This CDR3 comprises 13 residues. Germline CDR1 and CDR2: MNHNS and SASEGT. The CDR3 sequence: CAGSVTSSYEQYF. CDR3 nucleotides: TGTGCCGGCAGTGTGACAAGCTCCTACGAGCAGTACTTC.